Below, one T cell receptor (beta chain) is given with its context. The antigen remains unidentified. This entry belongs to a study of CD8 T cells in Susac syndrome. The study's findings and limits: The study's TCR sequencing and HLA analysis covered a relatively small number of individuals, and the study acknowledged this. The CD4+ T cell repertoires from Susac syndrome exhibited no clonal expansion.

The RNA input was about 0.45 to 1 ug, and it was reverse transcribed with random hexamers. immunoSEQ multiplex PCR amplified TCR beta CDR3 across 54 Vbeta, 13 Jbeta. TCRdb re-derived calls from the immunoSEQ multiplex PCR reads in MiXCR, one entry per CDR3 protein. The sample has under 200,000 distinct CDR3 sequences, around 95% seen once. V dropped 8 bases and J dropped 4 bases, with 20 bases sitting between them. The CDR3 totals 15 residues. Germline CDR1 SNHLY, CDR2 FYNNEI. This receptor was taken from a human donor with Susac syndrome. The rearrangement links TRBV2 to TRBJ2-5; D possibly corresponds to TRBD2 (6 bases). Sequencing was carried out using CD4+ T cells from PBMCs. CDR3 nucleotide sequence: TGTGCCAGCCGGATGTTAGCGGCGGCCGTAGAGACCCAGTACTTC. It translates to CASRMLAAAVETQYF.